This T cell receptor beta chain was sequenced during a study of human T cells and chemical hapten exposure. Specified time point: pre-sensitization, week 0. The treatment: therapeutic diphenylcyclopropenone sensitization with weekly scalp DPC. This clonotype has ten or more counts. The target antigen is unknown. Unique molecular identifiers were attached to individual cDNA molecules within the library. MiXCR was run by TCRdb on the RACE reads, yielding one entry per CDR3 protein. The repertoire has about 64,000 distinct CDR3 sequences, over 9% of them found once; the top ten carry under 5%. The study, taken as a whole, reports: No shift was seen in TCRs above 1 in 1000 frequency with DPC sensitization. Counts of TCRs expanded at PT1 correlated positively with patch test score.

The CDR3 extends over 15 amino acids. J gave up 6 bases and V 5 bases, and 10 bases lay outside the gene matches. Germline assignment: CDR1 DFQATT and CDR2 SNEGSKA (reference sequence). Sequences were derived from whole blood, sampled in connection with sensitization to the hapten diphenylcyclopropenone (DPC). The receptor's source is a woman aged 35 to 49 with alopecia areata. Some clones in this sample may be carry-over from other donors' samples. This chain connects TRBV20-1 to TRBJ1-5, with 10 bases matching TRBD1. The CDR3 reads CSAHLGTGEAQPQHF. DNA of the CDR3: TGCAGTGCTCACCTCGGGACAGGGGAGGCTCAGCCCCAGCATTTT.